This record looks at one TCR beta chain sequence and its context. Germline is not matched at one junction end, which may reflect a read error. Using a J-beta primer mix together with a sample-barcoded 5' primer, a second PCR was run for about 6 to 11 cycles. The study obtained at least 2.5 million CDR3-containing paired-end reads from every sample. TCRdb called the 5' RACE reads again in MiXCR, with one record for every CDR3 protein. The table has 650,000 to 1,000,000 distinct CDR3 sequences, 35% to 40% seen once; the top ten hold 10% to 15%. The sample is drawn from a study of blood T cells in healthy people across ages. At the level of the study: Through template switching, about one barcoded beta molecule was captured per two T cells, as measured in model experiments.

Each donor's blood draw was around 9.1 milliliters of peripheral blood. The germline V gene encodes CDR1 LNHNV and CDR2 YYDKDF (reference sequence). The CDR3 spans 16 residues. The chain combines TRBV15 with TRBJ2-1, with TRBD1 identical over 7 bases. The receptor's source is a man between 18 and 35 years old in good health. The sequenced material came from blood. The CDR3 sequence: CATSRGGSRGTNEKFF. DNA for the CDR3: TGTGCCACCAGCAGAGGGGGCTCCAGGGGGACCAATGAGAAGTTCTTC.